The clone carrying this T cell receptor (beta chain) was seen only once. Its antigen remains unidentified. All the patients suffered relapse after autologous stem cell transplantation, and brentuximab vedotin exposure differed. Progressive disease, partial response or complete response was each patient's best response. The data were taken from a study of PD-1 blockade in classical Hodgkin lymphoma. The CDR3 loop spans 16 amino acids. V shed 0 bases and J shed 2 bases, with 14 bases lying between them. Per the germline V gene, CDR1 is PRHDT and CDR2 is FYEKMQ (reference sequence). Data came from immunoSEQ multiplex PCR; TCRdb stores just in-frame clones and leaves some out. Found here are some 100,000 clones, roughly 89% of them singletons; the top ten hold under 7.5%. Study results and limitations: TCR diversity rose significantly by C4D1 in CD4+ but not CD8+ cells.

This TCR was recovered from a human donor with classical Hodgkin lymphoma. The chain uses TRBV13 and TRBJ2-7; possibly TRBD2 for D (7 bases). Material: peripheral blood mononuclear cells (PBMCs), obtained before the second cycle of nivolumab. The CDR3 region is CASSLGSRGPAYEQYF. The CDR3 region has the DNA TGTGCCAGCAGCTTAGGTTCGCGGGGGCCTGCCTACGAGCAGTACTTC.